This T cell receptor (beta chain) derives from a study of blood T cell repertoires in COVID-19. About the study: Samples representing acute and convalescent COVID-19 were sourced from the United States, Italy and Spain. Sample material is recorded as cDNA or gDNA derived from T cells, B-cell-depleted T cells, or PBMCs.

How the authors handled the data: Reference gene primer amplification gave nucleated cell count estimates. Only in-frame clones appear in the TCRdb table, and some are missing; sequencing was by immunoSEQ multiplex PCR. That table gives V, J and clone size, and the DNA gave D and trimming. The sample lists roughly 200,000 clones; about four fifths were seen once. This TCR came from a woman in her thirties or forties with COVID-19, enrolled during active disease. Specimen: peripheral blood.

The CDR3 DNA is TGTGCCAGCAGCTTAGACCTCGGCATTATCGAGGGCAATCAGCCCCAGCATTTT. Its protein is CASSLDLGIIEGNQPQHF. The chain joins TRBV7-9 to TRBJ1-5, with D unclear. The CDR3 extends over 18 amino acids. CDR1 SEHNR and CDR2 FQNEAQ come from the germline V gene (reference sequence). Trimming took off 1 base at V and 2 bases at J, with 18 bases between the two ends.